These 3 T cell receptor beta chains came from one sample sequenced in a study of Ad26.COV2.S vaccination and SARS-CoV-2 variants. The table came from immunoSEQ multiplex PCR; TCRdb's copy has only in-frame clones and leaves some out. The table records fewer than 600,000 clones, 70% to 90% of them present only once. Treatment in this sample: 15 to 20 received Ad26.COV2.S at low or high dose, single or two shots; 5 received placebo; per-sample allocation not given. Sampling was done on day 63 after the first vaccine or placebo injection. The sample was peripheral blood, taken in a trial of Ad26.COV2.S vaccine versus placebo. The source is a person aged 18-65 years who received the Ad26.COV2.S COVID-19 vaccine or a placebo.

The V and J genes are TRBV5-1 and TRBJ2-7; 8 bases are shared with TRBD1. CDR3 length: 16 amino acids. Germline V gives CDR1 SGHRS, CDR2 YFSETQ. With 1 base clipped from V and 1 base from J, the junction kept 7 bases outside the gene matches. CDR3 sequence (DNA): TGCGCCAGCAGCTTGTGGACAGGGTCCCCATCCTACGAGCAGTACTTC. Amino acids: CASSLWTGSPSYEQYF.

A single count supports this clone. The chain uses TRBV2 and TRBJ2-1; D is ambiguous. This CDR3 comprises 12 residues. Germline values: CDR1 SNHLY, CDR2 FYNNEI. V lost 3 bases and J 3 bases, leaving 3 bases between the germline ends. CDR3: CASSEDYNEQFF. Here the CDR3 DNA reads TGTGCCAGCAGTGAGGACTACAATGAGCAGTTCTTC. Based on the CDR3 plus reference TRBV2 and TRBJ2-1, the full variable domain is EPEVTQTPSHQVTQMGQEVILRCVPISNHLYFYWYRQILGQKVEFLVSFYNNEISEKSEIFDDQFSVERPDGSNFTLKIRSTKLEDSAMYFCASSEDYNEQFFGPGTRLTVL.

Only one count was recorded for this clone. The chain couples TRBV6-5 to TRBJ2-5; the D is unclear. Germline V CDR1 and CDR2: MNHEY, SVGAGI. V shed 2 bases and J shed 1 base, with 8 bases lying between them. CDR3 length: 14 residues. This chain's CDR3 is CASSYGSFQETQYF. The CDR3 DNA reads as TGTGCCAGCAGTTACGGTTCTTTCCAAGAGACCCAGTACTTC.